What follows is one T cell receptor beta chain and its context. Its antigen is as yet unknown. Sequencing was performed with immunoSEQ multiplex PCR; in TCRdb, only in-frame clones are kept and a portion is missing. The table shows some 150,000 clones, with 90% to 95% occurring only once. The source of the sample is a study of T cell responses to AZD1222 COVID-19 vaccine. Study results and caveats: The study found Spike-specific TCR breadth and depth rose after two AZD1222 doses. White British ancestry dominated among donors, who included more females, and clonal diversity was possibly underestimated.

The CDR3 runs to 13 residues. Germline CDR1 MNHEY, CDR2 SVGAGI. Deletions cut 0 bases from V and 9 bases from J, with 11 bases between. The receptor's source is an adult in good health. The rearrangement joins TRBV6-5 to TRBJ2-5, with D perhaps matching TRBD1 or TRBD2 (5 bases each). The specimen comprised peripheral blood, sampled on day 0 of AZD1222 vaccination. Written as DNA, the CDR3 is TGTGCCAGCAGTTACTCTTCCAGAGGGGCCCAGTACTTC. Encoded protein: CASSYSSRGAQYF.